Included here is one TCR beta chain sequence, with context. Its cognate antigen is unknown. The CDR3 has 12 residues. V shed 6 bases and J shed 2 bases, with 5 bases lying between them. Germline CDR1 MNHNY, CDR2 SVGAGI (reference sequence). Primers: 52 TRBV forward and 13 TRBJ reverse. Clones were read by immunoSEQ multiplex PCR, and TCRdb kept only the in-frame ones, dropping some. Of approximately 9,000 clones listed, 84% are singletons. Patients aged 2 to 39 years had fewer naive and more memory CD4+ and CD8+ T cells. This record comes from a study of regulatory T cells. Study-wide findings and caveats: Skewed V and J usage and few unique V-J pairs marked patient repertoires, most in Tregs.

This sequence originates from a young adult with CD3G deficiency. The V gene is TRBV6-6, the J gene TRBJ2-1; the D is unclear. The material sequenced was CD8+ T cells sorted from blood. CDR3 region: CASRETYNEQFF. The CDR3 DNA sequence: TGTGCCAGCAGGGAAACCTACAATGAGCAGTTCTTC.